This paragraph reports one T cell receptor (beta chain). Its specificity is unknown. The data were taken from a study of PD-L1 blockade in urothelial cancer. Across the study: Patients' prior chemotherapy regimens numbered 0 to 3. Reported median T cell count for blood samples was 140,000 to 150,000. Study-level findings and limits: Better progression-free and overall survival followed lower pretreatment blood clonality.

As to time point: pretreatment peripheral blood. Trimming pared 0 bases from V and 6 bases from J, leaving 11 bases between. Germline CDR1 is LGHNA and CDR2 is YNFKEQ. The CDR3 length is 14 residues. The repertoire was sequenced with immunoSEQ multiplex PCR; TCRdb's copy has only in-frame clones and lacks some. The repertoire holds tens of thousands of clones, with around 89% as singletons. The receptor's source is a man aged 55-75 years with urothelial cancer. The chain links TRBV4-2 to TRBJ1-1; tentative D call: TRBD1 (5 bases). The starting material was PBMCs, obtained around atezolizumab (anti-PD-L1) treatment. The CDR3 loop is CASSQDVRRAEAFF. CDR3 DNA sequence: TGTGCCAGCAGCCAAGATGTTCGCAGGGCTGAAGCTTTCTTT.